These 2 T cell receptor beta chains came from one sample sequenced in a study of molecular identifiers for immune sequencing clone quantification. TCRdb ran MiXCR on the PCR reads and lists one entry per CDR3 protein. The data show 62,000 or so distinct CDR3 sequences, less than 20% seen once. Source material: naive CD8+ T cells from blood, with Jurkat cell RNA spiked in. Indicated subset: FACS-sorted CD8+CD4-CCR7+CD45RA+ naive T cells. These receptors all come from a human donor in good health. Some libraries in this study had Jurkat cell RNA spiked in.

In this sample, this clonotype turned up once. One junction end disagrees with the germline gene, perhaps due to a read error. The rearrangement links TRBV6-5 to TRBJ2-5; TRBD1 matches 7 bases. There are 15 residues in the CDR3. Germline CDR1 and CDR2: MNHEY and SVGAGI. The CDR3 nucleotides read TGTGCCAGCTCCATCCGAAACAGGGGAACAGAGACCCGGTACTTC. It is translated as CASSIRNRGTETRYF.

This clonotype was counted between two and nine times. This sequence joins TRBV11-2 and TRBJ2-3; tentative D call: TRBD2 (5 bases). From germline, CDR1 is SGHAT and CDR2 FQNNGV. This CDR3 has 14 residues. The V end was cut by 3 bases, the J end by 5 bases, with 12 bases between. The CDR3 DNA sequence: TGTGCCAGCAGCTTTACTAGGGTTGGAGATACGCAGTATTTT. As protein: CASSFTRVGDTQYF.